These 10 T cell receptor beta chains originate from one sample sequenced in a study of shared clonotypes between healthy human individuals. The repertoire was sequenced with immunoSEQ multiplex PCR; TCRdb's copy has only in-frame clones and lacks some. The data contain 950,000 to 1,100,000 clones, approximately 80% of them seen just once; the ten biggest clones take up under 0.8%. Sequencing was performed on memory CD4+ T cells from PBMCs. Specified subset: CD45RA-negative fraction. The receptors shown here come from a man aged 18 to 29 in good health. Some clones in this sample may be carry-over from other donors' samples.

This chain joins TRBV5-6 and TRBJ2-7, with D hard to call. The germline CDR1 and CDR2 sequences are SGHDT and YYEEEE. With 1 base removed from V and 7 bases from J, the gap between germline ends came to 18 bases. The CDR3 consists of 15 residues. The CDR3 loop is CASSLRNRSPREQYF. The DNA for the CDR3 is TGTGCCAGCAGCTTGCGGAATAGATCCCCCCGGGAGCAGTACTTC.

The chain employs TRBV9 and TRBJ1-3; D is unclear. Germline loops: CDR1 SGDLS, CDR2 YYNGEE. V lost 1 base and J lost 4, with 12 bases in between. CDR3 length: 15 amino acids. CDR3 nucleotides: TGTGCCAGCAGCGTATCTGGGGAGTCCGGAAACACCATATATTTT. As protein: CASSVSGESGNTIYF.

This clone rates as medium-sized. The CDR3 region is CASSLAGLGGYTF. The CDR3 nucleotides are TGCGCCAGCAGCTTGGCCGGTCTTGGTGGCTACACCTTC. This chain connects TRBV5-1 to TRBJ1-2; D unclear. There are 13 residues in the CDR3. CDR1 is SGHRS and CDR2 is YFSETQ in the germline V gene. V was trimmed by 0 bases and J by 7 bases, leaving 10 bases between them. Together with reference TRBV5-1 and TRBJ1-2, the CDR3 gives the full variable domain: KAGVTQTPRYLIKTRGQQVTLSCSPISGHRSVSWYQQTPGQGLQFLFEYFSETQRNKGNFPGRFSGRQFSNSRSEMNVSTLELGDSALYLCASSLAGLGGYTFGSGTRLTVV.

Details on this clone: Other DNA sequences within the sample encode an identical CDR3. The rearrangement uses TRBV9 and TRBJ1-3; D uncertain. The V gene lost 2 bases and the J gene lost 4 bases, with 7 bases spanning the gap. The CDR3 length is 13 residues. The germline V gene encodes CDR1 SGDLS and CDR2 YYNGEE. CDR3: CASSVGGGNTIYF. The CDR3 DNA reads TGTGCCAGCAGCGTGGGTGGAGGAAACACCATATATTTT.

CDR3 region: CASSTNSNQPQHF. The CDR3 coding sequence is TGTGCCAGTAGTACGAATAGCAATCAGCCCCAGCATTTT. The genes are TRBV19 and TRBJ1-5; D unclear. This CDR3 has 13 amino acids. Deletions cut 4 bases from V and 0 bases from J, with 4 bases between. The germline CDR1 and CDR2 sequences are LNHDA and SQIVND (reference sequence).

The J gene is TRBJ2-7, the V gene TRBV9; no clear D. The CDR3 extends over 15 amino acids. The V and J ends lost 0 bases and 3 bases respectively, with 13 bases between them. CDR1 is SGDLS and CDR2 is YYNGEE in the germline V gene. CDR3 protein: CASSVAPESFYEQYF. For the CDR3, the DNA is TGTGCCAGCAGCGTAGCGCCGGAATCGTTCTACGAGCAGTACTTC.

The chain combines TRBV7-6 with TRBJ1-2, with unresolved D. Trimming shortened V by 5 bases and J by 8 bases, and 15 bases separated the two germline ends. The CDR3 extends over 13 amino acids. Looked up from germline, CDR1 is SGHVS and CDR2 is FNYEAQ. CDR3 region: CASSPPNNRGYTF. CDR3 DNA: TGTGCCAGCAGCCCCCCAAACAATCGAGGCTACACCTTC. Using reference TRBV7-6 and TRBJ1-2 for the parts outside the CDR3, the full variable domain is GAGVSQSPRYKVTKRGQDVALRCDPISGHVSLYWYRQALGQGPEFLTYFNYEAQQDKSGLPNDRFSAERPEGSISTLTIQRTEQRDSAMYRCASSPPNNRGYTFGSGTRLTVV.

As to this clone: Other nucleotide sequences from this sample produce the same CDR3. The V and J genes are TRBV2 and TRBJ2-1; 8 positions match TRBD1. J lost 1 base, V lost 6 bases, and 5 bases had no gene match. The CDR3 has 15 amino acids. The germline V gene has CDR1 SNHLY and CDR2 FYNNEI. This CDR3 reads CASRLDRGSYNEQFF. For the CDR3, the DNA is TGTGCCAGCAGGCTTGACAGGGGATCCTACAATGAGCAGTTCTTC. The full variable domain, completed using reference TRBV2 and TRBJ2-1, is EPEVTQTPSHQVTQMGQEVILRCVPISNHLYFYWYRQILGQKVEFLVSFYNNEISEKSEIFDDQFSVERPDGSNFTLKIRSTKLEDSAMYFCASRLDRGSYNEQFFGPGTRLTVL.

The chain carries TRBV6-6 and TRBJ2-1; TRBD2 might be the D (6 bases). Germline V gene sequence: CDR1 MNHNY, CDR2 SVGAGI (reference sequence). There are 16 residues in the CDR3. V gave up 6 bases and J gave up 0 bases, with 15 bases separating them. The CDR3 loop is CASRYRQTSSYNEQFF. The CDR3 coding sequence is TGTGCCAGCAGATACCGACAGACTAGCTCCTACAATGAGCAGTTCTTC.

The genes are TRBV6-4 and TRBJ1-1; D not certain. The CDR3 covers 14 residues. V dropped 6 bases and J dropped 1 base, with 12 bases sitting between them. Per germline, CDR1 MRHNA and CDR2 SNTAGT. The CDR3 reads CASRTQASNTEAFF. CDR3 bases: TGTGCCAGCAGGACCCAGGCATCGAACACTGAAGCTTTCTTT.